The clone carrying this TCR beta chain was seen a single time. What it recognizes is unknown. The data originate from a study of cytomegalovirus exposure and HLA in healthy donors. General observations from the study: Subsequent analysis revealed that first-cohort TCR clusters tended to co-occur in the 120 or so validation repertoires. There were some public TCRs occurring in many donors, but most TCR sequences were rare. It was approximately 150 TCR beta chains that were listed as cytomegalovirus-associated.

TCRdb keeps only in-frame clones here, not all; method: immunoSEQ multiplex PCR. In the table there are 100,000 to 150,000 clones, approximately 89% of which are singletons. The CDR3 runs to 16 residues. Per germline, CDR1 SEHNR and CDR2 FQNEAQ (reference sequence). The J segment lost 7 bases and the V segment lost 5 bases, leaving 8 bases of the junction unmatched. The sequencing sample was made of PBMCs. The receptor was isolated from a woman in her late teens or twenties in good health and CMV-seronegative. The genes are TRBV7-9 and TRBJ2-1, with 13 nucleotides matching TRBD2. The CDR3 DNA reads TGTGCCAGCAGCCTTGGGGGACTAGCGGGGAAGAATGAGCAGTTCTTC. This gives the protein CASSLGGLAGKNEQFF.